This T cell receptor beta chain emerged from a study of shared clonotypes between healthy human individuals. The data were produced by immunoSEQ multiplex PCR, yet TCRdb's version contains in-frame clones alone and is incomplete. The sample records some 2,500,000 clones, just under 95% being singletons. This CDR3 has 13 amino acids. Deletions cut 5 bases from V and 1 base from J, with 8 bases between. CDR1 and CDR2 (germline): SGHAT, FQNNGV. Sequenced sample: naive CD4+ T cells from PBMCs. Subset reported: CD45RA+ positively selected. The receptor comes from a man between 18 and 35 years old in good health. Some clones in this sample may be carry-over from other donors' samples. The rearrangement joins TRBV11-2 to TRBJ1-1; D not certain. CDR3 protein: CASSPGRNTEAFF. In DNA, the CDR3 is TGTGCCAGCAGCCCCGGACGGAACACTGAAGCTTTCTTT.